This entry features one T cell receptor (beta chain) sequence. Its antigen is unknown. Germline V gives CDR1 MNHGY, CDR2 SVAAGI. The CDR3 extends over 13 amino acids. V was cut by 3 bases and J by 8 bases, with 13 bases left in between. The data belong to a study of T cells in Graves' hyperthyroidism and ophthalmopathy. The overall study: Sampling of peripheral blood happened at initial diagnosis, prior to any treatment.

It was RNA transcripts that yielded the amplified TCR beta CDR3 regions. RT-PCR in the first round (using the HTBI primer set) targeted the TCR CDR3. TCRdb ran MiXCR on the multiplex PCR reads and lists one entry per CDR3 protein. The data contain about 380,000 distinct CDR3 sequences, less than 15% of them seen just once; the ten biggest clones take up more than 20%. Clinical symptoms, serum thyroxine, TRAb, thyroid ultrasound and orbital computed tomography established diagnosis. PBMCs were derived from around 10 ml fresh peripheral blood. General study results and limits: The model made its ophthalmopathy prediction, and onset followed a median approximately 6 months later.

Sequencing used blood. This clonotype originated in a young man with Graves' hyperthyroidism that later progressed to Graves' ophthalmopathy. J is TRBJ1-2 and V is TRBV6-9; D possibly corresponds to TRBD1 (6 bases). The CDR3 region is CASSYIAGGGYTF. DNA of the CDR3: TGTGCCAGCAGTTACATAGCGGGGGGCGGCTACACCTTC.